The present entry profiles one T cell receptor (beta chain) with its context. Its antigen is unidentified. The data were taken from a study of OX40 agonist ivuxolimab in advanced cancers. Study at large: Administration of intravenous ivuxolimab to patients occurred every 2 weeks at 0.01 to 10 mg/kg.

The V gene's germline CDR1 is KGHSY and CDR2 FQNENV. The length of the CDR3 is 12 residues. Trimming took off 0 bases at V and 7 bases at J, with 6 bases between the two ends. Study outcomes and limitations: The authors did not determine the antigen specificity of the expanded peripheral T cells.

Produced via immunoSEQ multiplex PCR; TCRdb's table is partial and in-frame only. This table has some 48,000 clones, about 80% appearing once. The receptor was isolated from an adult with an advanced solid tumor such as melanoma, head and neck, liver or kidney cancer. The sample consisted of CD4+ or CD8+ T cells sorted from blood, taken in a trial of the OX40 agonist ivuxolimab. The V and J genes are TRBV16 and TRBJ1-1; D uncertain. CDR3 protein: CASSQSGHEAFF. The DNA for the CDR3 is TGTGCCAGCAGCCAATCGGGCCATGAAGCTTTCTTT. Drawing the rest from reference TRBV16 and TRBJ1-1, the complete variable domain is GEEVAQTPKHLVRGEGQKAKLYCAPIKGHSYVFWYQQVLKNEFKFLISFQNENVFDETGMPKERFSAKCLPNSPCSLEIQATKLEDSAVYFCASSQSGHEAFFGQGTRLTVV.